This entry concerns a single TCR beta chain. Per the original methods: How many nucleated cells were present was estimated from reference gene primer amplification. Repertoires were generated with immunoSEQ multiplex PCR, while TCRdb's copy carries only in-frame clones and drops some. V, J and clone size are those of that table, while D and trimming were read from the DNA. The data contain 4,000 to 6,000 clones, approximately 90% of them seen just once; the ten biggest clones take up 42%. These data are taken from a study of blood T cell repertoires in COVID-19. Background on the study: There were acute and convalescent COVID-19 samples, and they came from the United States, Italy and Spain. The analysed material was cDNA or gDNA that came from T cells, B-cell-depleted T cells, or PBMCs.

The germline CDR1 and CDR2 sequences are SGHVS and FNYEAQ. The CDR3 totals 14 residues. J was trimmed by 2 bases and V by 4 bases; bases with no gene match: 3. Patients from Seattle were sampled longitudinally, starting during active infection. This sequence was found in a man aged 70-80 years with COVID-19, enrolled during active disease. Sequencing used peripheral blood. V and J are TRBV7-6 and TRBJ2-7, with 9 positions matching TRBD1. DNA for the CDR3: TGTGCCAGCAGCTCCGGGACAGGGCCCTACGAGCAGTACTTC. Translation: CASSSGTGPYEQYF.